The clone carrying this T cell receptor (beta chain) was counted between two and nine times. This sample was included in a study of blood T cells in healthy people across ages. Germline loops: CDR1 SGHRS, CDR2 YFSETQ. This CDR3 region has 14 residues. V lost 4 bases to trimming and J lost 5 bases, with 16 bases between them. Primed by a sample-barcoded 5' primer and a J-beta primer mix, a second PCR proceeded for 7 to 11 cycles. TCRdb passed the 5' RACE reads through MiXCR, listing each CDR3 protein once. The sample carries about 400,000 distinct CDR3 sequences, 45% to 60% recorded once. The genes are TRBV5-1 and TRBJ2-7; D might be TRBD1 (6 bases). Material for sequencing was blood. The receptor's source is a man aged 55 to 70 in good health. In DNA, the CDR3 is TGCGCCAGCAGCAAGGACAGACCACCCCACGAGCAGTACTTC. Protein product: CASSKDRPPHEQYF.